This is a list of T cell receptor beta chains from one sample in a study of cytomegalovirus exposure and HLA in healthy donors. Assay used: immunoSEQ multiplex PCR; TCRdb lists only in-frame clones, some missing. The sample consists of about 140,000 clones, nearly 85% of them appearing once. The sample consisted of PBMCs. The origin of the receptors is a male donor in good health and CMV-seronegative. Both conserved end residues are part of each CDR3. The D gene is left open where the match is weak. The size of a clone is reported for some rows only, either as once, few or many, or as a class for expanded clones.

v_gene: TRBV4-2; j_gene: TRBJ2-7; d_gene: TRBD2; abundance: -; CDR3aa: CASSQERASGRSQYEQYF; CDR3nt: TGTGCCAGCAGCCAAGAACGGGCTAGCGGGAGAAGTCAGTACGAGCAGTACTTC
v_gene: TRBV18; j_gene: TRBJ2-7; d_gene: -; abundance: -; CDR3aa: CASSPPVSYEQYF; CDR3nt: TGTGCCAGCTCACCACCGGTTAGCTACGAGCAGTACTTC
v_gene: TRBV7-9; j_gene: TRBJ1-1; d_gene: TRBD1; abundance: -; CDR3aa: CASSLGQGTTEAFF; CDR3nt: TGTGCCAGCTCGTTGGGACAGGGAACCACTGAAGCTTTCTTT
v_gene: TRBV19; j_gene: TRBJ1-1; d_gene: -; abundance: -; CDR3aa: CASTLQMNTEAFF; CDR3nt: TGTGCCAGTACCCTACAGATGAACACTGAAGCTTTCTTT
v_gene: TRBV7-3; j_gene: TRBJ2-1; d_gene: TRBD1; abundance: -; CDR3aa: CASSLTGQGYNEQFF; CDR3nt: TGTGCCAGCAGCTTAACGGGACAGGGATACAATGAGCAGTTCTTC
v_gene: TRBV7-2; j_gene: TRBJ2-3; d_gene: TRBD2; abundance: -; CDR3aa: CASSFSSGFSTDTQYF; CDR3nt: TGTGCCAGCAGCTTCTCTAGCGGATTTAGCACAGATACGCAGTATTTT
v_gene: TRBV6-1; j_gene: TRBJ1-5; d_gene: -; abundance: -; CDR3aa: CASKREGVLEQPQHF; CDR3nt: TGTGCCAGTAAAAGGGAAGGGGTTCTGGAGCAGCCCCAGCATTTT
v_gene: TRBV19; j_gene: TRBJ1-2; d_gene: TRBD1; abundance: -; CDR3aa: CASSIQGASYGYTF; CDR3nt: TGTGCCAGTAGTATTCAGGGGGCCAGCTATGGCTACACCTTC
v_gene: TRBV5-1; j_gene: TRBJ2-7; d_gene: -; abundance: -; CDR3aa: CASSWVQAEGPAYEQYF; CDR3nt: TGCGCCAGCAGCTGGGTTCAGGCGGAGGGGCCAGCCTACGAGCAGTACTTC
v_gene: TRBV4-2; j_gene: TRBJ1-4; d_gene: -; abundance: few; CDR3aa: CASSQSSWGRNEKLFF; CDR3nt: TGTGCCAGCAGCCAATCGAGTTGGGGGCGGAATGAAAAACTGTTTTTT
v_gene: TRBV5-1; j_gene: TRBJ2-1; d_gene: TRBD1; abundance: once; CDR3aa: CASSSPHRGHNNEQFF; CDR3nt: TGCGCCAGCAGCTCACCCCACAGGGGGCATAACAATGAGCAGTTCTTC
v_gene: TRBV5-6; j_gene: TRBJ2-1; d_gene: -; abundance: -; CDR3aa: CASSLSYYYRAYNEQFF; CDR3nt: TGTGCCAGCAGCCTGTCTTATTATTACCGGGCCTACAATGAGCAGTTCTTC
v_gene: TRBV19; j_gene: TRBJ1-5; d_gene: -; abundance: -; CDR3aa: CASSIRPSRVYSNQPQHF; CDR3nt: TGTGCCAGTAGTATCCGCCCCTCCAGGGTCTATAGCAATCAGCCCCAGCATTTT
v_gene: TRBV4-1; j_gene: TRBJ2-6; d_gene: -; abundance: few; CDR3aa: CASSQDRGSGANVLTF; CDR3nt: TGCGCCAGCAGCCAAGATCGAGGGTCTGGGGCCAACGTCCTGACTTTC
v_gene: TRBV28; j_gene: TRBJ2-1; d_gene: -; abundance: -; CDR3aa: CASSEDYLSYNEQFF; CDR3nt: TGTGCCAGCAGTGAGGACTACCTATCCTACAATGAGCAGTTCTTC
v_gene: TRBV6-5; j_gene: TRBJ1-4; d_gene: -; abundance: -; CDR3aa: CASSYGPAREKLFF; CDR3nt: TGTGCCAGCAGTTACGGCCCCGCCAGGGAAAAACTGTTTTTT
v_gene: TRBV7-8; j_gene: TRBJ2-7; d_gene: TRBD1; abundance: -; CDR3aa: CATSSRDSSYEQYF; CDR3nt: TGTGCCACCTCCAGCCGGGACAGCTCCTACGAGCAGTACTTC
v_gene: TRBV9; j_gene: TRBJ2-1; d_gene: -; abundance: -; CDR3aa: CASSPRGGDYNEQFF; CDR3nt: TGTGCCAGCAGCCCCCGAGGGGGGGACTACAATGAGCAGTTCTTC
v_gene: TRBV5-1; j_gene: TRBJ2-6; d_gene: TRBD1; abundance: few; CDR3aa: CASSTGTETGANVLTF; CDR3nt: TGCGCCAGCAGCACTGGGACAGAAACTGGGGCCAACGTCCTGACTTTC
v_gene: TRBV6-1; j_gene: TRBJ1-1; d_gene: -; abundance: -; CDR3aa: CASVREKEAFF; CDR3nt: TGTGCCAGCGTCCGGGAAAAAGAAGCTTTCTTT
v_gene: TRBV5-1; j_gene: TRBJ2-3; d_gene: TRBD1; abundance: -; CDR3aa: CASSFPGQGATDTQYF; CDR3nt: TGCGCCAGCAGCTTCCCGGGACAGGGGGCCACAGATACGCAGTATTTT
v_gene: TRBV5-1; j_gene: TRBJ1-3; d_gene: -; abundance: -; CDR3aa: CASSLVSGAGNTIYF; CDR3nt: TGCGCCAGCAGCTTGGTCTCAGGGGCTGGAAACACCATATATTTT
v_gene: TRBV9; j_gene: TRBJ1-1; d_gene: TRBD1; abundance: -; CDR3aa: CASSVGQGSTEAFF; CDR3nt: TGTGCCAGCAGCGTAGGACAGGGGAGCACTGAAGCTTTCTTT
v_gene: TRBV9; j_gene: TRBJ2-1; d_gene: TRBD2; abundance: -; CDR3aa: CASSGSERGGSYNEQFF; CDR3nt: TGTGCCAGCAGCGGTTCCGAGCGGGGGGGCTCCTACAATGAGCAGTTCTTC
v_gene: TRBV15; j_gene: TRBJ2-2; d_gene: TRBD1; abundance: -; CDR3aa: CATSITGDTGELFF; CDR3nt: TGTGCCACCAGCATTACAGGGGACACCGGGGAGCTGTTTTTT
v_gene: TRBV27; j_gene: TRBJ2-1; d_gene: TRBD2; abundance: -; CDR3aa: CASSLLGAGGSYNEQFF; CDR3nt: TGTGCCAGCAGTTTATTGGGGGCGGGAGGGAGCTACAATGAGCAGTTCTTC
v_gene: TRBV7-2; j_gene: TRBJ2-7; d_gene: -; abundance: once; CDR3aa: CASSLAAPSYEQYF; CDR3nt: TGTGCCAGCAGCTTAGCAGCACCTTCCTACGAGCAGTACTTC
v_gene: TRBV4-3; j_gene: TRBJ2-3; d_gene: -; abundance: -; CDR3aa: CASSQVRGDTQYF; CDR3nt: TGCGCCAGCAGCCAAGTCCGCGGGGATACGCAGTATTTT
v_gene: TRBV4-1; j_gene: TRBJ2-5; d_gene: -; abundance: -; CDR3aa: CASSHAGGPQETQYF; CDR3nt: TGCGCCAGCAGCCATGCCGGCGGGCCGCAAGAGACCCAGTACTTC
v_gene: TRBV6-5; j_gene: TRBJ2-5; d_gene: -; abundance: -; CDR3aa: CASKRGPLYQETQYF; CDR3nt: TGTGCCAGCAAGCGAGGCCCGCTATACCAAGAGACCCAGTACTTC
v_gene: TRBV5-1; j_gene: TRBJ1-2; d_gene: -; abundance: once; CDR3aa: CASSLAGTTIYGYTF; CDR3nt: TGCGCCAGCAGCTTGGCGGGGACAACCATATATGGCTACACCTTC
v_gene: TRBV6-6; j_gene: TRBJ2-6; d_gene: -; abundance: -; CDR3aa: CASRSRSSGANVLTF; CDR3nt: TGTGCCAGCAGATCTCGGAGCTCTGGGGCCAACGTCCTGACTTTC
v_gene: TRBV4-1; j_gene: TRBJ1-1; d_gene: -; abundance: once; CDR3aa: CASSIIWGEETEAFF; CDR3nt: TGCGCCAGCAGCATAATCTGGGGGGAGGAAACTGAAGCTTTCTTT
v_gene: TRBV10-3; j_gene: TRBJ2-1; d_gene: TRBD1; abundance: once; CDR3aa: CAISELIGDRSNYNEQFF; CDR3nt: TGTGCCATCAGTGAATTGATTGGGGACAGAAGCAACTACAATGAGCAGTTCTTC
v_gene: TRBV6-5; j_gene: TRBJ2-1; d_gene: TRBD1; abundance: -; CDR3aa: CASSYSGRGRLNEQFF; CDR3nt: TGTGCCAGCAGTTACTCTGGCAGGGGGCGTCTTAATGAGCAGTTCTTC